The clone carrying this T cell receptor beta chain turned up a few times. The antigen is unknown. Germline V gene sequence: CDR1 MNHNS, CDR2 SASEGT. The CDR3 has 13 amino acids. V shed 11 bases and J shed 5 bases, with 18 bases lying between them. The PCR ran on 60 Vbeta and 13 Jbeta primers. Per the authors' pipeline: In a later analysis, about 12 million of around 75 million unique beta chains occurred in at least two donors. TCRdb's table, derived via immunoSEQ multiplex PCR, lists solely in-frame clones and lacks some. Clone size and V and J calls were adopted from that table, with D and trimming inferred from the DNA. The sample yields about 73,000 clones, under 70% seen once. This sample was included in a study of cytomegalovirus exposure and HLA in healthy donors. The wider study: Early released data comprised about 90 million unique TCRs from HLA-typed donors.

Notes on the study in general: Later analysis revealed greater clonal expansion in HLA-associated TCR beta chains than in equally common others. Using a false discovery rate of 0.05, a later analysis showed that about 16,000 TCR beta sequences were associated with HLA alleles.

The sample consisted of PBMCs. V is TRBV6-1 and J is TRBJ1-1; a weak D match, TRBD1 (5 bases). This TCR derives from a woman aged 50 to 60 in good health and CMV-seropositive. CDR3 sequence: CAGQEGASTEAFF. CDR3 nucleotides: TGTGCCGGCCAAGAAGGGGCTAGTACTGAAGCTTTCTTT.